This record looks at one T cell receptor (delta chain) sequence and its context. Its antigen is unidentified. A far larger clone is a single base away, which makes a read error likely. Other nucleotide sequences in the sample specify the same CDR3. Gammadelta T cells were flow-sorted from PBMC into Vgamma9/Vdelta2+ and Vdelta2-negative populations for bulk analysis. J gave up 0 bases and V 4 bases, and 20 bases lay outside the gene matches. Germline loops: CDR1 TSWWSYY, CDR2 QGS. There are 24 residues in the CDR3. The data belong to a study of γδ T cells in repeated Plasmodium falciparum infection. Across the study: Four controlled malaria infections with P. falciparum NF54 spanned roughly 97 weeks. Sampling occurred at baseline, pre-infection for selected infections, and 21 days post-infection. Regarding the study as a whole: Over time and infection, Vgamma9/Vdelta2+ repertoires remained highly stable and polyclonal. Repeated controlled infections reportedly drove waves of new clonotype selection in Vdelta2-negative, mostly Vdelta1+, gammadelta repertoires.

TCRdb re-processed the multiplex PCR reads using CATT. The table has about 48,000 delta-chain clones, around 1.6% seen once; the top ten hold 8.6%. Sequenced sample: gamma-delta T cells from blood. The V call is TRDV1, the J call TRDJ3; 11 bases fit TRDD3. This receptor was obtained from a pool of human donors (malaria-infected and uninfected, not separated). CDR3 sequence: CALGAPASPWGIPPSSWDTRQMFF. For the CDR3, the DNA is TGTGCTCTTGGGGCCCCCGCTTCCCCCTGGGGGATACCACCAAGCTCCTGGGACACCCGACAGATGTTTTTC.